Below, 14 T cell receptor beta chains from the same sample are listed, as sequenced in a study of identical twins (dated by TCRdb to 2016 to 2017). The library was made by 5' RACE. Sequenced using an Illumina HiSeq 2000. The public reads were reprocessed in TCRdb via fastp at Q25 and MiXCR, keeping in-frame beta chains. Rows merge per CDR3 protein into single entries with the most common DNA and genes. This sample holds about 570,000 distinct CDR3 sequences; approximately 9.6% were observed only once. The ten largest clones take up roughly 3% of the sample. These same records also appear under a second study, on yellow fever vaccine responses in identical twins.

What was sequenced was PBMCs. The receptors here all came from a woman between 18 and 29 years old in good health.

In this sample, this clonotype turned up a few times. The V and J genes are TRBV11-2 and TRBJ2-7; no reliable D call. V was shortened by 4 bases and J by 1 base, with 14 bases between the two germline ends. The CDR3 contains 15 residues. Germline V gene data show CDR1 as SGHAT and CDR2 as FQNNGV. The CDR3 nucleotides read TGTGCCAGCAGCTCCCCATCTGGCAGGTCCTACGAGCAGTACTTC. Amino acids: CASSSPSGRSYEQYF.

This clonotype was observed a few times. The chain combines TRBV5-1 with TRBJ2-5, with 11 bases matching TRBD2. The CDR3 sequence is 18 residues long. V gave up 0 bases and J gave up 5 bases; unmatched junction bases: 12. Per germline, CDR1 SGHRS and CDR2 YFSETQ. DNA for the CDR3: TGCGCCAGCAGCTTGGAAGGGACTAGCGGACGGGGGGGGGAGACCCAGTACTTC. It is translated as CASSLEGTSGRGGETQYF.

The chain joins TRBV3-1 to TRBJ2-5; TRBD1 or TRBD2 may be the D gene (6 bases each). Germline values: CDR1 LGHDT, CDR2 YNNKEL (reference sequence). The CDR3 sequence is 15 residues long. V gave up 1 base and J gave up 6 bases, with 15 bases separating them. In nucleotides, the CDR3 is TGTGCCAGCAGCCAAGGGCTCGGGGGCGGGAAGACCCAGTACTTC. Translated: CASSQGLGGGKTQYF.

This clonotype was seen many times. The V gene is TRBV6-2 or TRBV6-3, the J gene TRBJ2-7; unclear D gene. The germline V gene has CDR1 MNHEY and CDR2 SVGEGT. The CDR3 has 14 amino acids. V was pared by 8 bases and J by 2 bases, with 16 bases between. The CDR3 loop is CASGNSPSTYEQYF. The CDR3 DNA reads TGTGCCAGCGGAAATTCCCCTTCCACCTACGAGCAGTACTTC.

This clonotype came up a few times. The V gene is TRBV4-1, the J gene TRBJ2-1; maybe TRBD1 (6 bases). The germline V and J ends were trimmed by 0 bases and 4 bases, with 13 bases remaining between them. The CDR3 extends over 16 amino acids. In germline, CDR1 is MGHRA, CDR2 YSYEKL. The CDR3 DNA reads TGCGCCAGCAGCCAAGAGGCCAGGGGTCTTTACAATGAGCAGTTCTTC. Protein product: CASSQEARGLYNEQFF.

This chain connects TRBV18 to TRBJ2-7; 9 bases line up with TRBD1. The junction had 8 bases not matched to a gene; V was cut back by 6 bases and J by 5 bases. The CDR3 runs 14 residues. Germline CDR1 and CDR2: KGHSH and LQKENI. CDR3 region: CASSYRTGEHEQYF. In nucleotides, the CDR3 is TGTGCCAGCTCCTATCGGACAGGGGAACACGAGCAGTACTTC.

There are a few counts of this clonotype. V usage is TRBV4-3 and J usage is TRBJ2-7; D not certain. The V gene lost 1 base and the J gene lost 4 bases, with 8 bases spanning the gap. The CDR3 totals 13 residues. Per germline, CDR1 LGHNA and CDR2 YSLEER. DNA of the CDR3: TGCGCCAGCAGCCAAGTTTGGAGTTACGAGCAGTACTTC. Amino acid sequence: CASSQVWSYEQYF.

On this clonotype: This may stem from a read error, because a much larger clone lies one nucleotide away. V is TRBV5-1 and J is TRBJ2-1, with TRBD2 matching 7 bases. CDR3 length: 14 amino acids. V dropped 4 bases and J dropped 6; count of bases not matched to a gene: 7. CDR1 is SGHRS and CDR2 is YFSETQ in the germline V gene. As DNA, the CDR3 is TGCGCCAGCAGCGAAACTGGCGGGAGCAATGAGCAGTTCTTC. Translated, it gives CASSETGGSNEQFF.

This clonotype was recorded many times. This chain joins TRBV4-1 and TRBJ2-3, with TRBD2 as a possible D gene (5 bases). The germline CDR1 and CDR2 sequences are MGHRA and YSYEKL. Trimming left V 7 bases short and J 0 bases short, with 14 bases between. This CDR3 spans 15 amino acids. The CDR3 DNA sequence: TGCGCCAGCACAGATCGACGGGAAAGCACAGATACGCAGTATTTT. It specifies CASTDRRESTDTQYF.

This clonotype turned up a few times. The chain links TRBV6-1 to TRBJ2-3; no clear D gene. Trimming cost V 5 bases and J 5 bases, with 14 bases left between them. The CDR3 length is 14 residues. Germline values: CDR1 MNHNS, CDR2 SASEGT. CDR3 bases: TGTGCCAGCAGTCGCGCCCCGTCGGGAGATACGCAGTATTTT. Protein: CASSRAPSGDTQYF.

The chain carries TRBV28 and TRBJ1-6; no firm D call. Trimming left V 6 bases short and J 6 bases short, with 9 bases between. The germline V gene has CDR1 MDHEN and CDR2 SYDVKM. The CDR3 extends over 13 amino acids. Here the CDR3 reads CASSRPSNSPLHF. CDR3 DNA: TGTGCCAGCAGCCGACCTAGTAATTCACCCCTCCACTTT.

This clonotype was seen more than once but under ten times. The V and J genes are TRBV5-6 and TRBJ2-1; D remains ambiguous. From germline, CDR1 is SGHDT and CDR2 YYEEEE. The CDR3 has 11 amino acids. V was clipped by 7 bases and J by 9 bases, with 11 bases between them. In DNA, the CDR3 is TGTGCCAGCGGGGAATTTGCTGAGCAGTTCTTC. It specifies CASGEFAEQFF.

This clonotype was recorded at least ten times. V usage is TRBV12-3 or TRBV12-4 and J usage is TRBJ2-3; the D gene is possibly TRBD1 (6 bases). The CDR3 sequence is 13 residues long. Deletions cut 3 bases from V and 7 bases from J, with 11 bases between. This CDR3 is CASSFNRENTQYF. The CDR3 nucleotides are TGTGCCAGCAGTTTCAACAGGGAAAATACGCAGTATTTT.

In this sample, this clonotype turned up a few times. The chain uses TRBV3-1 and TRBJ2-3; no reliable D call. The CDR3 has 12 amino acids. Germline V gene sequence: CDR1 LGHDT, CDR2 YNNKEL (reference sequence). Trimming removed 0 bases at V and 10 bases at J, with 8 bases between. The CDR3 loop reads CASSQEAQAQYF. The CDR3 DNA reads TGTGCCAGCAGCCAAGAAGCCCAGGCGCAGTATTTT.